This is a list of T cell receptor beta chains from one sample in a study of a mutant IDH1 vaccine in newly diagnosed glioma. No antigen has been assigned to these receptors. Data came from immunoSEQ multiplex PCR; TCRdb stores just in-frame clones and leaves some out. The sample gives about 22,000 clones, nearly 90% of which show up once; around 5.7% is in the top ten. The sequenced sample was PBMCs, obtained from a glioma patient whose treatment included an IDH1 peptide vaccine. All receptors come from a woman aged 40 to 50 with glioma. The CDR3 runs from the conserved cysteine through the conserved F or W.

CDR3 protein: CASSAPGQGNSPLHF; J gene: TRBJ1-6; V gene: TRBV9
CDR3 protein: CASSWQYSNQPQHF; J gene: TRBJ1-5; V gene: TRBV28
CDR3 protein: CASSRRQDEAFF; J gene: TRBJ1-1; V gene: TRBV6-1
CDR3 protein: CASCRTVQETQYF; J gene: TRBJ2-5; V gene: TRBV6-1
CDR3 protein: CAWSVNPHTEAEFF; J gene: TRBJ2-1; V gene: TRBV30
CDR3 protein: CASSLRGQTEAFF; J gene: TRBJ1-1; V gene: TRBV5-1
CDR3 protein: CASSQNTEAFF; J gene: TRBJ1-1; V gene: TRBV19
CDR3 protein: CASSSGVRPYEQYF; J gene: TRBJ2-7; V gene: TRBV6-5
CDR3 protein: CATRGAGTGRETQYF; J gene: TRBJ2-5; V gene: TRBV10-3
CDR3 protein: CASLRIPGELFF; J gene: TRBJ2-2; V gene: TRBV6-1
CDR3 protein: CASSRSLDIQETQYF; J gene: TRBJ2-5; V gene: TRBV19
CDR3 protein: CASSPSGLEAYEQYF; J gene: TRBJ2-7; V gene: TRBV6-5
CDR3 protein: CASSLGNRAGLAGAWNF; J gene: TRBJ2-7; V gene: TRBV13